This T cell receptor (beta chain) originates from a study of technical replicates of blood from a few donors (dated by TCRdb to 2016 to 2017). The germline V gene (reference sequence) supplies CDR1 PRHDT and CDR2 FYEKMQ. The V and J ends are trimmed by 0 bases and 3 bases, leaving 17 bases between them. Reading from cysteine to phenylalanine, the CDR3 counts 17 amino acids. Only CDR3 DNA remains: 51 bases, in frame from the first base. With regard to this clone: Its antigen target is currently unknown. Base quality data are lacking; no much larger clone is found one base away.

The library was built by means of the immunoSEQ multiplex PCR assay. The table was pulled from immuneACCESS by TCRdb, which kept in-frame rearrangements only. Such tables lose some clones; where checked, under half of the loss comes from unresolved V genes, and the rest has no known cause. For this sample the table gives about 85,000 clones, of which over 90% were detected only once. Roughly 0.25% of the sample is held by the ten biggest clonotypes. The sequencing input was T cells isolated from PBMCs. This receptor was taken from a human donor in good health. This chain joins TRBV13 to TRBJ1-2; no D gene can be assigned with confidence. The CDR3 reads as follows: CASSLGGVVGSDYGYTF. The base sequence is TGTGCCAGCAGCTTAGGCGGGGTGGTAGGGAGTGACTATGGCTACACCTTC.